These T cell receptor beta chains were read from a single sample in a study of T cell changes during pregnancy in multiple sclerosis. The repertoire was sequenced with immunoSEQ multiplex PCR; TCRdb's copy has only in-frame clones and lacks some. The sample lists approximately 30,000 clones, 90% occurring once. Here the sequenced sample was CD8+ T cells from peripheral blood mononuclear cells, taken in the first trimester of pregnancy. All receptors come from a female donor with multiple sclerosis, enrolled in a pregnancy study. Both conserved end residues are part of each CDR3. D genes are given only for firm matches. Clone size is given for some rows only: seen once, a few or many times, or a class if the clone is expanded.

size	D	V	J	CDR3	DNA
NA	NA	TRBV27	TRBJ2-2	CASTDSGELFF	TGTGCCAGCACGGACAGCGGGGAGCTGTTTTTT
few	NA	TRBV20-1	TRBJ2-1	CSARTGSEQFF	TGCAGTGCTAGAACGGGTTCTGAGCAGTTCTTC
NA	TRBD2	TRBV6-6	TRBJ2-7	CASSQGLASTYEQYF	TGTGCCAGCAGTCAAGGACTAGCGTCTACCTACGAGCAGTACTTC
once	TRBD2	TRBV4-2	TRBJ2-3	CASSPLGAGTSGSTDTQYF	TGTGCCAGCAGCCCCCTAGGAGCCGGGACTAGCGGGAGTACAGATACGCAGTATTTT
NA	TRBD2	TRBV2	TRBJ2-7	CASSEGLAGTYEQYF	TGTGCCAGCAGTGAAGGACTAGCGGGAACGTACGAGCAGTACTTC
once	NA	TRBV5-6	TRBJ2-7	CASSLGANTYEQYF	TGTGCCAGCAGCTTGGGGGCCAACACCTACGAGCAGTACTTC
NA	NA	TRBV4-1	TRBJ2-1	CASSQADSSSYNEQFF	TGCGCCAGCAGCCAGGCCGACTCGAGCTCCTACAATGAGCAGTTCTTC
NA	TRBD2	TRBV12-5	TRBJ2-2	CASGHRTRSNTGELFF	TGTGCTAGTGGTCATCGGACTAGATCAAACACCGGGGAGCTGTTTTTT
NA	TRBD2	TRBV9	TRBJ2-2	CASSVRPSGRLNTGELFF	TGTGCCAGCAGCGTTCGGCCTAGCGGGAGGTTGAACACCGGGGAGCTGTTTTTT
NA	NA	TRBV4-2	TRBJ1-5	CASSDFLSSNQPQHF	TGTGCCAGCAGCGACTTCCTCTCTAGCAATCAGCCCCAGCATTTT
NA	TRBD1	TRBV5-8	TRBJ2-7	CASSLGQGTLDEQYF	TGTGCCAGCAGCTTGGGACAGGGAACTCTCGACGAGCAGTACTTC
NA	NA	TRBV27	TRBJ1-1	CASSYDMNTEAFF	TGTGCCAGCAGCTACGATATGAACACTGAAGCTTTCTTT
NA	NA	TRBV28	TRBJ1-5	CASSFLEGSNQPQHF	TGTGCCAGCAGTTTTCTGGAGGGGAGCAATCAGCCCCAGCATTTT
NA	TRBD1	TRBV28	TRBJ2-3	CASSSGQGADTQYF	TGTGCCAGCAGTTCCGGACAGGGGGCAGATACGCAGTATTTT
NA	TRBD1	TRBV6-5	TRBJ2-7	CASSYSTGDVYEQYF	TGTGCCAGCAGTTACTCGACAGGGGATGTCTACGAGCAGTACTTC
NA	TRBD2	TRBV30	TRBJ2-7	CAWSASATSGTRRRF	TGTGCCTGGAGTGCTTCGGCGACTAGCGGGACCCGGCGGAGGTTC
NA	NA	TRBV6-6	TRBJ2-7	CASSSLLSPGSYEQYF	TGTGCCAGCAGTTCCCTCCTGTCTCCAGGCTCCTACGAGCAGTACTTC
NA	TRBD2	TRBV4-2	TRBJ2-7	CASSQGSGSTYEQYF	TGTGCCAGCAGCCAAGGTAGCGGGAGCACCTACGAGCAGTACTTC
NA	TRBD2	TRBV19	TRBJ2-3	CASSIPSGRTPSTDTQYF	TGTGCCAGTAGTATCCCTAGCGGGAGGACTCCTAGCACAGATACGCAGTATTTT
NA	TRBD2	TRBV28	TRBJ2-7	CASRPGTSGPEMQFHEQYF	TGTGCCAGCAGGCCGGGGACTAGCGGCCCGGAGATGCAATTCCACGAGCAGTACTTC
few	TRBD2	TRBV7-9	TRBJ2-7	CASSTIAGGPNEQYF	TGTGCCAGCAGTACCATAGCGGGAGGGCCGAACGAGCAGTACTTC
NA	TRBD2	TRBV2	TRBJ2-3	CASSYYLGGRNTQYF	TGTGCCAGCAGCTATTATCTTGGCGGGAGAAATACGCAGTATTTT
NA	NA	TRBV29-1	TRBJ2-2	CSAWADTGELFF	TGCAGCGCTTGGGCCGACACCGGGGAGCTGTTTTTT
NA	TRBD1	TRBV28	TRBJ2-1	CASRTRDSRYNEQFF	TGTGCCAGCAGGACCCGGGACAGCCGATACAATGAGCAGTTCTTC
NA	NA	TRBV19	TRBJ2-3	CATLGPSGQDTQYF	TGTGCCACCCTGGGCCCGAGCGGGCAGGATACGCAGTATTTT
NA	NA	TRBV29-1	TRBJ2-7	CSVGVGVGSYEQYF	TGCAGCGTTGGGGTGGGAGTGGGGTCCTACGAGCAGTACTTC
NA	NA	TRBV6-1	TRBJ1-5	CASSEGRRDTHSNQPQHF	TGTGCCAGCAGTGAAGGAAGAAGGGACACTCATAGCAATCAGCCCCAGCATTTT
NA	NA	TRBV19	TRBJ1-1	CASSIDPGPTEAFF	TGTGCCAGTAGTATCGATCCAGGGCCCACTGAAGCTTTCTTT
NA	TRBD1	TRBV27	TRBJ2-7	CASSLSWTGLGEQYF	TGTGCCAGCAGTTTATCTTGGACAGGGCTCGGCGAGCAGTACTTC
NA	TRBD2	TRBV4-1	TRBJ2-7	CASSQAGGSSYEQYF	TGCGCCAGCAGCCAAGCGGGAGGTAGCTCCTACGAGCAGTACTTC
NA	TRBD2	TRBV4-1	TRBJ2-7	CASSQDPAGVREQYF	TGCGCCAGCAGCCAAGATCCGGCGGGAGTGAGGGAGCAGTACTTC
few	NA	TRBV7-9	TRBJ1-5	CASSAGNYDQPQHF	TGTGCCAGCAGCGCAGGGAATTACGATCAGCCCCAGCATTTT
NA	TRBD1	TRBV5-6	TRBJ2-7	CASSWSGTGPYEQYF	TGTGCCAGCAGCTGGTCCGGGACAGGGCCCTACGAGCAGTACTTC
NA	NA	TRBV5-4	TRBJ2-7	CASSLLRTSKQYF	TGTGCCAGCAGCTTGTTAAGGACTTCAAAGCAGTACTTC
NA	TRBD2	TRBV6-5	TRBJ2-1	CASSPSSGRYNEQFF	TGTGCCAGCAGTCCGTCTAGCGGGCGGTACAATGAGCAGTTCTTC
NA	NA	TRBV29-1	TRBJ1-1	CSVETVTEAFF	TGCAGCGTTGAAACGGTAACTGAAGCTTTCTTT
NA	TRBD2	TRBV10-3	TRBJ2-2	CAIGVERETIMAGELFF	TGTGCCATCGGCGTCGAGCGGGAGACTATTATGGCCGGGGAGCTGTTTTTT
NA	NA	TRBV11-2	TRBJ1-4	CASSFTFLGAGEKLFF	TGTGCCAGCAGCTTCACATTTCTGGGGGCAGGTGAAAAACTGTTTTTT
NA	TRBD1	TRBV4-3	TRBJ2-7	CASSQGTAAFLYEQYF	TGCGCCAGCAGCCAGGGGACAGCCGCGTTTCTTTACGAGCAGTACTTC
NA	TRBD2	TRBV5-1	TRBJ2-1	CAGKTGLAGEEQFF	TGCGCCGGCAAAACGGGACTAGCGGGAGAAGAGCAGTTCTTC
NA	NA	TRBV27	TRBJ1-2	CASSLTGLGYGYTF	TGTGCCAGCAGTCTAACAGGGCTTGGCTATGGCTACACCTTC
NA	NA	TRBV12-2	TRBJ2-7	CASRLEWYNTGPSRCYEQYF	TGTGCAAGTCGCTTAGAGTGGTATAATACAGGTCCCTCTCGCTGCTACGAGCAGTACTTC
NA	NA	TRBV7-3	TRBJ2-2	CASSPRPGELFF	TGTGCCAGCAGCCCTAGGCCCGGGGAGCTGTTTTTT
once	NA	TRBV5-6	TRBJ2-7	CASSLGTYEQYF	TGTGCCAGCAGCTTGGGTACCTACGAGCAGTACTTC
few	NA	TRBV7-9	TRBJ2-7	CASSHPARGSTYEQYF	TGTGCCAGCAGCCACCCGGCCCGGGGATCGACCTACGAGCAGTACTTC
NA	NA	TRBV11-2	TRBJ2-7	CASSYWTAYEQYF	TGTGCCAGCAGCTACTGGACAGCCTACGAGCAGTACTTC
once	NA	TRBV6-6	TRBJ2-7	CASSYSEAYEQYF	TGTGCCAGCAGTTACTCGGAGGCCTACGAGCAGTACTTC
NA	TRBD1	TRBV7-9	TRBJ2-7	CASSSLIRDRGLYEQYF	TGTGCCAGCAGCTCCCTGATCCGGGACAGGGGGCTCTACGAGCAGTACTTC
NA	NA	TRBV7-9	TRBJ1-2	CASSRGGGLNYGYTF	TGTGCCAGCAGCCGGGGCGGGGGCCTTAACTATGGCTACACCTTC
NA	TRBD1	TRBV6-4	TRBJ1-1	CASSDVDRGPTRNTEAFF	TGTGCCAGCAGTGACGTGGACAGGGGGCCAACTCGTAACACTGAAGCTTTCTTT
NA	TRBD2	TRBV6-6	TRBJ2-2	CAGTSGQRELFF	TGTGCCGGGACTAGCGGGCAGCGGGAGCTGTTTTTT